Shown below are 21 T cell receptor beta chains from a single sample sequenced in a study of neurological immune-mediated disorders (dated by TCRdb to about 2019). To prepare the library, 5' RACE was applied. The data were produced on an Illumina HiSeq 2500. The public sequencing data were trimmed at Q25 with fastp and processed into clonotypes with MiXCR by TCRdb, which kept only in-frame beta chains. Entries are consolidated by CDR3 protein sequence, retaining the most common genes and DNA. This sample comprises about 50,000 distinct CDR3 sequences, roughly 17% of them detected only once. The leading ten clones occupy 3.5% to 4.5% of the sample. Sequenced sample: PBMCs. The receptors were gathered from a man aged 60 to 75 in good health.

This clonotype was seen many times. CDR3 DNA sequence: TGTGCCACCAGACCGACACCTGCCCACAATGAGCAGTTCTTC. Its protein product is CATRPTPAHNEQFF. The rearrangement uses TRBV15 and TRBJ2-1, with unresolved D. Trimming took off 6 bases at V and 5 bases at J, with 14 bases between the two ends. CDR1 is LNHNV and CDR2 is YYDKDF in the germline V gene (reference sequence). The CDR3 is made up of 14 amino acids. The full variable domain, with the rest looked up from reference TRBV15 and TRBJ2-1, is DAMVIQNPRYQVTQFGKPVTLSCSQTLNHNVMYWYQQKSSQAPKLLFHYYDKDFNNEADTPDNFQSRRPNTSFCFLDIRSPGLGDTAMYLCATRPTPAHNEQFFGPGTRLTVL.

A remark on this clonotype: This may be a read error, as it is one base from a much larger clone. This chain links TRBV20-1 with TRBJ1-2; 9 bases match TRBD1. The CDR3 consists of 15 residues. Germline V gene data show CDR1 as DFQATT and CDR2 as SNEGSKA (reference sequence). CDR3 region: CSSRDPGTGSSGYTF. The CDR3 DNA reads TGCAGTTCTAGAGATCCCGGGACAGGGTCCTCTGGCTACACCTTC.

Turning to this clonotype: Its ends do not fully match the called genes, so a read error is possible. V and J are TRBV5-1 and TRBJ2-5; the D is unclear. CDR1 is SGHRS, CDR2 YFSETQ, per germline. This CDR3 has 15 amino acids. CDR3 sequence: CTSSLASTLGGTQYF. The CDR3 nucleotides read TGCACCAGCAGCTTGGCCTCGACTCTTGGTGGGACCCAGTACTTC.

This clonotype was picked up many times. The V and J genes are TRBV4-2 and TRBJ2-7, with TRBD2 matching 9 bases. Unmatched junction bases numbered 1, after V lost 1 base and J lost 0 bases. Germline assignment: CDR1 LGHNA and CDR2 YNFKEQ. The CDR3 extends over 15 amino acids. CDR3 DNA sequence: TGTGCCAGCAGCCAAGGACTAGCGGCCTCCTACGAGCAGTACTTC. Its translation is CASSQGLAASYEQYF.

The sample holds many counts of this clonotype. The chain uses TRBV5-1 and TRBJ2-1, with D possibly matching TRBD2 (6 bases). The ends were cut back, 3 bases at V and 2 bases at J, with 12 bases in the middle. Germline CDR1 reads SGHRS; CDR2 reads YFSETQ. The length of the CDR3 is 15 residues. DNA of the CDR3: TGCGCCAGCAGCTCTCGGGAGCCAACCTACAATGAGCAGTTCTTC. Protein product: CASSSREPTYNEQFF. The whole variable domain, remainder taken from reference TRBV5-1 and TRBJ2-1, is KAGVTQTPRYLIKTRGQQVTLSCSPISGHRSVSWYQQTPGQGLQFLFEYFSETQRNKGNFPGRFSGRQFSNSRSEMNVSTLELGDSALYLCASSSREPTYNEQFFGPGTRLTVL.

The gene calls are TRBV24-1 and TRBJ2-1; 11 bases are a match to TRBD1. V lost 4 bases to trimming and J lost 7 bases; unmatched junction nucleotides: 5. This CDR3 is 15 amino acids long. In germline, CDR1 is KGHDR, CDR2 SFDVKD. DNA of the CDR3: TGTGCCACCAGTGAGCCAGGACAGGGGGCTAATGAGCAGTTCTTC. It codes for CATSEPGQGANEQFF.

This clonotype came up many times. V is TRBV24-1 and J is TRBJ2-3, with D tentatively TRBD1 (6 bases). CDR3 length: 15 amino acids. In germline, CDR1 is KGHDR, CDR2 SFDVKD. V gave up 1 base and J gave up 5 bases, with 12 bases separating them. CDR3 nucleotides: TGTGCCACCAGTGATTTCAGGGGCGTTGGAGATACGCAGTATTTT. This translates into CATSDFRGVGDTQYF.

This clonotype came up many times. The J gene is TRBJ2-5, the V gene TRBV29-1; 7 bases are a match to TRBD2. Germline CDR1 and CDR2: SQVTM and ANQGSEA. This CDR3 has 14 residues. With V trimmed by 6 bases and J by 5 bases, 12 bases remained unmatched. The CDR3 reads CSVPGGGRWETQYF. For the CDR3, the DNA is TGCAGCGTCCCCGGCGGCGGGAGATGGGAGACCCAGTACTTC.

This clonotype was recorded many times. This rearrangement joins TRBV28 to TRBJ1-5, with 7 positions matching TRBD1. With 7 bases clipped from V and 0 bases from J, the junction kept 12 bases outside the gene matches. The CDR3 consists of 17 residues. CDR1 is MDHEN and CDR2 is SYDVKM in the germline V gene. CDR3: CASIDEDRDRSNQPQHF. DNA of the CDR3: TGTGCCAGCATTGACGAAGACAGGGACCGTAGCAATCAGCCCCAGCATTTT.

This clonotype was detected ten times or more. The V and J genes are TRBV7-2 and TRBJ1-4, with TRBD1 as a possible D gene (5 bases). The length of the CDR3 is 15 residues. V dropped 10 bases and J dropped 8 bases, with 23 bases sitting between them. The V gene's germline CDR1 is SGHTA and CDR2 FQGNSA. CDR3 amino acids: CATAGMVGGYEKLFF. In DNA form, the CDR3 reads TGTGCCACCGCGGGGATGGTCGGGGGGTACGAAAAACTGTTTTTT.

This clonotype was counted at least ten times. The rearrangement joins TRBV20-1 to TRBJ2-1, with TRBD2 matching over 9 bases. This CDR3 contains 14 residues. The germline V gene has CDR1 DFQATT and CDR2 SNEGSKA (reference sequence). Losses at the gene ends were 2 bases for V and 7 bases for J; bases not matched to a gene: 6. CDR3 region: CSARFSGSLNEQFF. DNA for the CDR3: TGCAGTGCTAGATTTAGCGGGAGTCTTAATGAGCAGTTCTTC.

This clonotype came up many times. An end of the junction differs from the germline gene, which may be a read error. The V gene is TRBV7-7, the J gene TRBJ2-7; possibly TRBD1 for D (6 bases). This CDR3 region has 17 residues. Germline V CDR1 and CDR2: SSHAT, FNYEAQ (reference sequence). The CDR3 spells CASTRNRERVRGYEQYF. For the CDR3, the DNA is TGTGCTAGCACCCGTAACAGGGAAAGGGTTAGGGGCTACGAGCAGTACTTC.

This clonotype turned up a few times. The chain carries TRBV5-5 and TRBJ1-6; 8 bases agree with TRBD1. After removal of 3 bases from V and 7 bases from J, the junction contained 9 bases not matched to a gene. The CDR3 totals 16 residues. Germline V CDR1 and CDR2: SGHKS, YYEKEE (reference sequence). In DNA form, the CDR3 reads TGTGCCAGCAGCTCAGGGGGCCGAGACCAAAATTCACCCCTCCACTTT. It specifies CASSSGGRDQNSPLHF.

This clonotype was found many times. The J gene is TRBJ2-5, the V gene TRBV5-1; 7 bases are shared with TRBD1. Germline V gene lookup returns CDR1 SGHRS and CDR2 YFSETQ. The V gene end was trimmed by 6 bases and the J gene end by 5 bases; junction bases not matched to a gene: 10. The CDR3 has 14 residues. CDR3 protein: CASTRTGTEETQYF. For the CDR3, the DNA is TGCGCCAGCACCCGAACCGGGACAGAGGAGACCCAGTACTTC.

This clonotype was detected ten times or more. CDR3 sequence: CASSPGLAGSEQYF. In nucleotides, the CDR3 is TGTGCCAGCTCACCGGGACTAGCGGGATCCGAGCAGTACTTC. The rearrangement links TRBV18 to TRBJ2-7, with 13 bases that match TRBD2. Germline values: CDR1 KGHSH, CDR2 LQKENI. This CDR3 region has 14 residues. Trimming removed 3 bases from V and 6 bases from J; junction bases left unmatched: 2.

In its sample, this clonotype was seen many times. The chain recombines TRBV7-2 with TRBJ2-1; 8 bases fit TRBD2. The germline gives CDR1 SGHTA, CDR2 FQGNSA. V gave up 6 bases and J gave up 9 bases; unmatched junction bases: 13. The CDR3 runs to 15 residues. The CDR3 region is CASRPGRAGDGEQFF. The CDR3 DNA is TGTGCCAGCAGACCCGGGAGGGCCGGGGATGGTGAGCAGTTCTTC.

This clonotype has ten or more counts. The chain is built from TRBV6-5 and TRBJ2-1; TRBD2 aligns across 8 bases. The length of the CDR3 is 14 residues. Unmatched junction bases numbered 8, after V lost 6 bases and J lost 7 bases. Germline CDR1 MNHEY, CDR2 SVGAGI. CDR3 protein: CASRAGGSLNEQFF. The CDR3 DNA is TGTGCCAGCAGGGCGGGAGGTAGTTTAAATGAGCAGTTCTTC.

The rearrangement joins TRBV11-2 to TRBJ2-7, with 8 bases matching TRBD1. This CDR3 has 17 amino acids. V trimming: 1 base; J trimming: 3 bases; junction bases outside the gene matches: 11. In germline, CDR1 is SGHAT, CDR2 FQNNGV. The CDR3 coding sequence is TGTGCCAGCAGCTTAGCCGGCCCCGGACAGGGAAACTACGAGCAGTACTTC. Protein product: CASSLAGPGQGNYEQYF.

This clonotype was recorded many times. The chain recombines TRBV10-3 with TRBJ1-5; TRBD1 agrees at 9 bases. Trimming removed 0 bases from V and 4 bases from J; junction bases left unmatched: 7. This CDR3 spans 17 amino acids. CDR1 is ENHRY, CDR2 SYGVKD, per germline. CDR3 protein: CAISESRDRVRNQPQHF. DNA of the CDR3: TGTGCCATCAGTGAGTCCCGGGACAGGGTACGGAATCAGCCCCAGCATTTT.

V and J are TRBV20-1 and TRBJ2-1, with TRBD1 matching 7 bases. CDR1 is DFQATT and CDR2 is SNEGSKA in the germline V gene (reference sequence). The junction had 15 bases not matched to a gene; V was cut back by 6 bases and J by 16 bases. The CDR3 contains 12 residues. The CDR3 loop is CSAPDQGDGHFF. In DNA form, the CDR3 reads TGCAGTGCCCCGGACCAGGGGGATGGGCACTTCTTC.

The chain is built from TRBV4-1 and TRBJ2-7; tentatively, D is TRBD1 (8 bases). Per germline, CDR1 MGHRA and CDR2 YSYEKL. Trimming took off 5 bases at V and 3 bases at J, with 23 bases between the two ends. The CDR3 has 17 residues. The CDR3 coding sequence is TGCGCCAGCAGCAAAGTGGGGGGGGCAGGGGGCCGCTACGAGCAGTACTTC. Residues: CASSKVGGAGGRYEQYF.